Listed here is a single T cell receptor (beta chain). Its binding antigen is unknown. Within one base of it there is no much larger clone, and no base qualities were kept. Donors were around 37 systemically healthy Caucasian individuals from Russia aged roughly 6 to 90 years. Each donor gave about 10 milliliters of peripheral blood, drawn into EDTA-treated Vacutainer tubes. Ficoll-Paque density-gradient centrifugation was used to isolate PBMCs, with at least 6.5 million per sample. Trizol reagent was used to extract total RNA from the PBMCs, yielding at least 5.5 micrograms per sample. Naive CD45RAhigh/CD27high T cell percentages were measured by flow cytometry on a PBMC aliquot from every donor. Library prep was done by 5' RACE. The data were produced on an Illumina HiSeq 2500. A second roughly 6 to 12 cycle PCR used a sample-barcoded 5' primer and a J-beta primer mix. A unique molecular identifier was introduced onto each TCR beta cDNA molecule by a template-switch 5' adaptor carrying 12 random nucleotides. Each sample yielded at least 2.5 million CDR3-containing paired-end reads. All of the RNA was converted into first-strand cDNA using the Mint cDNA synthesis kit, with a TRBC-specific oligonucleotide serving as the primer. Following uracil-DNA glycosylase treatment, all cDNA underwent a first 18-cycle PCR with the universal primers M1SS and BC2_uni_R. From the authors' description of their analysis: Normalization of each sample was performed by random selection of 1 million high-quality reads, each carrying a distinct molecular identifier. Reads with shared molecular identifiers were discarded instead of being binned into consensus sequences. MiTCR, with a Q25 quality threshold and the strictest error-elimination algorithm, was used for CDR3 identification, clonotype clustering and error correction. A nonparametric unseen species model using Euler transformation provided a lower-bound estimate of total TCR beta diversity. The public reads were quality trimmed at Q25 with fastp and then assembled into clones with MiXCR by TCRdb, keeping productive beta chains. When rows share a CDR3 protein, they turn into one entry using the most common DNA and genes. Clone size and V and J calls follow TCRdb, not the original study. This sample lists over 600,000 distinct CDR3 sequences; about 47% were detected once. The top ten hold around a sixth of the sample.

The sample is drawn from a study of blood T cells in healthy people across ages (dated by TCRdb to the mid-2010s). A note on the overall study: Template switching captured roughly one uniquely barcoded TCR beta cDNA molecule per two T cells in model experiments. The study measured age-related changes in TCR beta repertoire diversity using deep sequencing normalized with unique cDNA molecular identifiers. Four age groups were formed from the donors: young (average around 15 years), middle-aged (around 40), aged (62) and long-lived (82). To avoid experimental bias, donors of different ages were randomly spread across the sequencing lanes. Using the same blood draw, the study looked at two additional independent replicas of 1 million unique cDNA reads for two donors, one aged 18 to 30 and the other aged 80 or older.

Overall study outcomes, separate from this receptor: Compared with the aged group, more naive CD4+ T cells, fewer expanded clones and increased TCR diversity were shown by the long-lived group, suggesting age selection. Total diversity estimates from one million sequenced T cells were considered lower bounds and underestimates. As age increased, observed TCR beta diversity per million T cells dropped in a roughly linear way, and a significant reduction was already evident by age around 41. Because donor CMV infection status was unknown, age-related changes in expanded clonotypes were potentially confounded. There was a strong correlation between observed TCR beta diversity and the percentage of naive T cells measured by flow cytometry. Conclusive comparison of naive and antigen-experienced compartments was prevented by the profiling of bulk unsorted PBMCs.

The CDR3 covers 15 residues, taking in both the cysteine and the phenylalanine. Left in the record is the CDR3 DNA by itself, 45 bases read in frame from the first base. Trimming takes 5 bases off V and 2 bases off J; junction bases not matched to a gene: 9. From a lookup of the germline V gene (reference sequence), CDR1 and CDR2 are MNHEY and SMNVEV. The sequence was obtained from a man older than 75 in good health. The chain is encoded by TRBV27 joined to TRBJ2-7, with 7 junctional bases fitting TRBD1. Source material: blood. This receptor carries the CDR3 CASSTQTGFTYEQYF. The DNA sequence is TGTGCCAGCAGTACCCAGACAGGGTTTACCTACGAGCAGTACTTC.